The 21 T cell receptor beta chains below all came from one sample that was sequenced in a study of sequential checkpoint blockade in melanoma. Sequencing was performed with immunoSEQ multiplex PCR; in TCRdb, only in-frame clones are kept and a portion is missing. This table has under 40,000 clones, 80% to 90% appearing once. Treatment meaning: randomized to nivolumab then ipilimumab (arm A) or the reverse (arm B). The source was CD8+ T cells sorted from blood (inferred from file names), collected from a patient given nivolumab and ipilimumab in sequence. These receptor sequences come from a human donor with melanoma.

This chain connects TRBV6-5 to TRBJ1-1; 8 bases map to TRBD1. The V segment lost 6 bases and the J segment 1 base; nucleotides outside the gene matches: 4. The V gene's germline CDR1 is MNHEY and CDR2 SVGAGI. This CDR3 spans 14 amino acids. The CDR3 protein is CASRVQGGNTEAFF. The CDR3 bases are TGTGCCAGCAGGGTACAGGGGGGGAACACTGAAGCTTTCTTT.

This clone was found a few times. Here the CDR3 reads CASSGAGGPIQYF. The CDR3 region has the DNA TGCGCCAGCAGTGGGGCAGGGGGGCCCATTCAGTACTTC. The J gene is TRBJ2-4, the V gene TRBV10-2, with a possible D match to TRBD1 (7 bases). The V and J ends lost 4 bases and 9 bases respectively, with 13 bases between them. CDR1 WSHSY and CDR2 SAAADI come from the germline V gene. This CDR3 spans 13 amino acids.

This chain connects TRBV28 to TRBJ2-1; perhaps TRBD2 as D (6 bases). CDR3 length: 16 residues. V dropped 3 bases and J dropped 7 bases, with 19 bases sitting between them. Germline V gene lookup returns CDR1 MDHEN and CDR2 SYDVKM. The CDR3 DNA reads as TGTGCCAGCAGTTTCCCGGCGGGACTTGGACATAATGAGCAGTTCTTC. Amino acids: CASSFPAGLGHNEQFF. The variable domain in full, with the rest retrieved from reference TRBV28 and TRBJ2-1, is DVKVTQSSRYLVKRTGEKVFLECVQDMDHENMFWYRQDPGLGLRLIYFSYDVKMKEKGDIPEGYSVSREKKERFSLILESASTNQTSMYLCASSFPAGLGHNEQFFGPGTRLTVL.

V and J are TRBV28 and TRBJ2-3; TRBD1 matches at 7 bases. The J segment lost 6 bases and the V segment lost 6 bases, leaving 12 bases of the junction unmatched. This CDR3 region has 15 residues. The germline gives CDR1 MDHEN, CDR2 SYDVKM. The CDR3, as DNA: TGTGCCAGCAGGAGGGACAGACCAAGCAGGGATACGCAGTATTTT. It is translated as CASRRDRPSRDTQYF.

Written as DNA, the CDR3 is TGTGCCAGCAGTGACTCCGGGGGGCCCCAGAGTGAGCAGTACTTC. It codes for CASSDSGGPQSEQYF. The chain employs TRBV6-4 and TRBJ2-7; tentatively, D is TRBD2 (7 bases). V lost 0 bases, J lost 7 bases, and 16 bases lay in between. Germline CDR1 and CDR2: MRHNA and SNTAGT. CDR3 length: 15 residues.

The chain uses TRBV7-9 and TRBJ2-7, with 12 bases matching TRBD2. The CDR3 contains 16 residues. V was pared by 5 bases and J by 2 bases, with 7 bases of the junction left unmatched. Germline V gives CDR1 SEHNR, CDR2 FQNEAQ (reference sequence). CDR3 sequence (DNA): TGTGCCAGCAGCGACCTACTAGCGGGAGGAACCTACGAGCAGTACTTC. Residues: CASSDLLAGGTYEQYF.

V gene TRBV9 combines with J gene TRBJ2-7; 8 bases are a match to TRBD1. Trimming at V came to 3 bases and at J to 1 base, leaving 6 bases not matched to a gene. CDR1 is SGDLS and CDR2 is YYNGEE in the germline V gene. The CDR3 consists of 15 residues. The CDR3 region is CASSAGTGRSYEQYF. DNA of the CDR3: TGTGCCAGCAGCGCTGGGACAGGCCGTTCCTACGAGCAGTACTTC. Full variable domain (remainder filled in from reference TRBV9 and TRBJ2-7): DSGVTQTPKHLITATGQRVTLRCSPRSGDLSVYWYQQSLDQGLQFLIQYYNGEERAKGNILERFSAQQFPDLHSELNLSSLELGDSALYFCASSAGTGRSYEQYFGPGTRLTVT.

The chain joins TRBV2 to TRBJ2-7, with D perhaps matching TRBD2 (7 bases). The CDR3 has 14 amino acids. Per germline, CDR1 SNHLY and CDR2 FYNNEI. Trimming shortened V by 2 bases and J by 5 bases, and 13 bases separated the two germline ends. CDR3 in DNA: TGTGCCAGCAGTGAACCTGGGGGGGGCAACGAGCAGTACTTC. This sequence encodes CASSEPGGGNEQYF.

There are a few counts of this clone. The chain recombines TRBV7-9 with TRBJ1-2; weak D call: TRBD1 (6 bases). The CDR3 consists of 14 residues. In germline, CDR1 is SEHNR, CDR2 FQNEAQ (reference sequence). The germline V and J ends were trimmed by 1 base and 3 bases, with 9 bases remaining between them. CDR3 nucleotides: TGTGCCAGCAGCTTAGGTGGGGGCGACTATGGCTACACCTTC. It codes for CASSLGGGDYGYTF.

V is TRBV7-9 and J is TRBJ2-2; 10 nucleotides agree with TRBD2. This CDR3 spans 16 amino acids. The germline CDR1 and CDR2 sequences are SEHNR and FQNEAQ (reference sequence). Trimming removed 5 bases from V and 5 bases from J; junction bases left unmatched: 8. The CDR3 region has the DNA TGTGCCAGCAGCGTCAGTCTAGCGGGAGAAACCGGGGAGCTGTTTTTT. It codes for CASSVSLAGETGELFF.

The V and J genes are TRBV27 and TRBJ1-2; a weak D match, TRBD1 (5 bases). The V end lost 4 bases, the J end lost 4 bases, and 13 bases lay between the germline ends. This CDR3 has 14 residues. Germline loops: CDR1 MNHEY, CDR2 SMNVEV (reference sequence). The CDR3 DNA reads TGTGCCAGCAGTTCCTTGGGGCTCGGCTATGGCTACACCTTC. Protein product: CASSSLGLGYGYTF.

V usage is TRBV27 and J usage is TRBJ1-4; 7 nucleotides agree with TRBD1. V lost 8 bases to trimming and J lost 5 bases; unmatched junction nucleotides: 11. Germline CDR1 and CDR2: MNHEY and SMNVEV (reference sequence). The CDR3 spans 15 residues. This CDR3 reads CASGGQAGGNEKLFF. CDR3 sequence (DNA): TGTGCCAGCGGTGGACAGGCCGGAGGGAATGAAAAACTGTTTTTT.

The chain combines TRBV5-1 with TRBJ1-1; the match to TRBD1 covers 10 bases. J gave up 6 bases and V 4 bases, and 12 bases lay outside the gene matches. Germline loops: CDR1 SGHRS, CDR2 YFSETQ. The CDR3 spans 16 residues. The CDR3 DNA follows: TGCGCCAGCAGCCCTTTTTTAGGACAGGGGGACCCTGAAGCTTTCTTT. It codes for CASSPFLGQGDPEAFF.

The V gene is TRBV27, the J gene TRBJ2-3, with 8 positions matching TRBD2. Per germline, CDR1 MNHEY and CDR2 SMNVEV (reference sequence). Trimming took 2 bases from V and 1 from J; bases not matched to a gene: 5. This CDR3 has 16 residues. The CDR3 DNA sequence: TGTGCCAGCAGTTTAACTCTAGCGGGTGGCACAGATACGCAGTATTTT. Amino acids: CASSLTLAGGTDTQYF.

This clone has only one observation. This chain connects TRBV14 to TRBJ2-1; the match to TRBD1 covers 8 bases. Trimming removed 4 bases from V and 3 bases from J; junction bases left unmatched: 8. The CDR3 loop spans 16 amino acids. The germline V gene encodes CDR1 SGHDN and CDR2 FVKESK. The CDR3 here is CASSPKPGGFYNEQFF. The CDR3 nucleotides read TGTGCCAGCAGCCCCAAACCAGGGGGCTTCTACAATGAGCAGTTCTTC.

The CDR3 loop is CASSHGQAKYF. As DNA, the CDR3 is TGTGCCAGCAGCCACGGACAGGCGAAGTACTTC. The chain has TRBV7-9 and TRBJ2-7; 7 nucleotides line up with TRBD1. The trim removed 5 bases at V and 11 bases at J, leaving 6 bases unmatched. The CDR3 is 11 residues long. Germline V lookup: CDR1 SEHNR, CDR2 FQNEAQ (reference sequence).

The chain couples TRBV9 to TRBJ2-3; 13 nucleotides agree with TRBD2. Germline V gene lookup returns CDR1 SGDLS and CDR2 YYNGEE. CDR3 length: 18 amino acids. Unmatched junction bases numbered 6, after V lost 0 bases and J lost 2 bases. The CDR3 loop is CASSVEGGTSGATDTQYF. The CDR3 nucleotides read TGTGCCAGCAGCGTAGAAGGCGGGACTAGCGGGGCCACAGATACGCAGTATTTT.

V gene TRBV4-3 combines with J gene TRBJ1-1; 8 bases agree with TRBD1. Trimming removed 4 bases from V and 2 bases from J; junction bases left unmatched: 6. CDR3 length: 15 residues. CDR1 and CDR2 (germline): LGHNA, YSLEER. CDR3 nucleotides: TGCGCCAGCAGCCTTGTCCAGGGGGCAAACACTGAAGCTTTCTTT. Translation gives CASSLVQGANTEAFF.

The V call is TRBV11-3, the J call TRBJ1-5; 9 nucleotides line up with TRBD1. The trim removed 5 bases at V and 4 bases at J, leaving 12 bases unmatched. CDR1 is SGHNT, CDR2 YENEEA, per germline. The CDR3 is 17 residues long. CDR3 loop: CASSIRDREFRNQPQHF. Here the CDR3 DNA reads TGTGCCAGCAGCATCCGGGACAGGGAGTTTCGTAATCAGCCCCAGCATTTT.

The chain employs TRBV9 and TRBJ2-1; TRBD2 matches 14 bases. Per the germline V gene, CDR1 is SGDLS and CDR2 is YYNGEE. The CDR3 length is 16 residues. V was clipped by 0 bases and J by 9 bases; unmatched bases: 5. As DNA, the CDR3 is TGTGCCAGCAGCGTAGCTTCTGGACTAGCGGGGGGTGAGCAGTTCTTC. Its protein is CASSVASGLAGGEQFF.

The chain carries TRBV28 and TRBJ2-7, with 8 bases identical to TRBD1. V lost 3 bases to trimming and J lost 1 base; unmatched junction nucleotides: 5. Germline V lookup: CDR1 MDHEN, CDR2 SYDVKM. This CDR3 is 15 amino acids long. CDR3 protein: CASSLNRGLSYEQYF. The CDR3 nucleotides are TGTGCCAGCAGTTTGAACAGGGGGTTGTCCTACGAGCAGTACTTC.